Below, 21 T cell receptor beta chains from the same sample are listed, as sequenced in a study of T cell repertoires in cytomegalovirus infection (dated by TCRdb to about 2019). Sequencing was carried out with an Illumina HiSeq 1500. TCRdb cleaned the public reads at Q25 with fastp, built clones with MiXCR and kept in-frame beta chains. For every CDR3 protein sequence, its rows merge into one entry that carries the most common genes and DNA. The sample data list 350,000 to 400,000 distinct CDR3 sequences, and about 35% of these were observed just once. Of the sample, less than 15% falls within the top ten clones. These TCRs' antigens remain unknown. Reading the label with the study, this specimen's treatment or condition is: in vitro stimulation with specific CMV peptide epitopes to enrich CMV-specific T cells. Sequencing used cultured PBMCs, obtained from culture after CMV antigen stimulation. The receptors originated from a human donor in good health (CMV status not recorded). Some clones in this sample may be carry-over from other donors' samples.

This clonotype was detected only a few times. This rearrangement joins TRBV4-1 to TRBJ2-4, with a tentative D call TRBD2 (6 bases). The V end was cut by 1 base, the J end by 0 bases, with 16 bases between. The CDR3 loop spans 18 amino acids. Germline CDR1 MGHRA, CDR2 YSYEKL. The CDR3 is CASSQGRLVGAAKNIQYF. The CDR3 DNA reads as TGCGCCAGCAGCCAAGGGAGACTAGTCGGCGCAGCCAAAAACATTCAGTACTTC.

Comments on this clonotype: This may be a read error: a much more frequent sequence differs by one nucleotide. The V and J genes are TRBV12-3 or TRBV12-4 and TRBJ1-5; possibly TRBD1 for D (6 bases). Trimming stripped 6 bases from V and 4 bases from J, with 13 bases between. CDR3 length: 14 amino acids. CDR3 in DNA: TGTGCCAGCAGACGCGTCAGGGGAAATCAGCCCCAGCATTTT. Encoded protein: CASRRVRGNQPQHF.

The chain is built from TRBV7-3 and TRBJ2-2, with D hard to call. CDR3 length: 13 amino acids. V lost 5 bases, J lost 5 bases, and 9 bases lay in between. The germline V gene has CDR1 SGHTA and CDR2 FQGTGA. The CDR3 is CASSPTVTGELFF. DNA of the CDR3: TGTGCCAGCAGCCCAACAGTGACCGGGGAGCTGTTTTTT. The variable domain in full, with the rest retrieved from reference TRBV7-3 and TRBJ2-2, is GAGVSQTPSNKVTEKGKYVELRCDPISGHTALYWYRQSLGQGPEFLIYFQGTGAADDSGLPNDRFFAVRPEGSVSTLKIQRTERGDSAVYLCASSPTVTGELFFGEGSRLTVL.

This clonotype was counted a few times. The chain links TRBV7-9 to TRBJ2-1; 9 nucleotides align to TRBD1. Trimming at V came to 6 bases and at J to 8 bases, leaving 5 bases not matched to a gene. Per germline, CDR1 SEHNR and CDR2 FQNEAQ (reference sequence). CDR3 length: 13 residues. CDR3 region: CASRPTGGHEQFF. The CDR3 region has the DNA TGTGCCAGCAGGCCGACAGGGGGACATGAGCAGTTCTTC.

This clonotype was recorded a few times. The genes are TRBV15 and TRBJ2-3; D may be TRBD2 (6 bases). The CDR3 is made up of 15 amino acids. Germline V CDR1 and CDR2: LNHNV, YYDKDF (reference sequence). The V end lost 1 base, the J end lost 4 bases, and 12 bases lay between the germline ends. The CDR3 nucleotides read TGTGCCACCAGCAGAGCTCGGGGGACTCCAGATACGCAGTATTTT. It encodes CATSRARGTPDTQYF.

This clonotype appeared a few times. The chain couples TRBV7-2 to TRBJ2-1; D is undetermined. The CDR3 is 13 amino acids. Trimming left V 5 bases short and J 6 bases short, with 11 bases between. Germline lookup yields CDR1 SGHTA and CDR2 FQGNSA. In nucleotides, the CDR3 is TGTGCCAGCAGCCACGTTAATGCCAATGAGCAGTTCTTC. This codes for CASSHVNANEQFF.

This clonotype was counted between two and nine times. CDR3 nucleotide sequence: TGTGCCAGCAGTTTAGGACAGGGTGTATCGAACACCATATATTTT. It translates to CASSLGQGVSNTIYF. The chain uses TRBV6-1 and TRBJ1-3; 8 nucleotides match TRBD1. Losses at the gene ends were 5 bases for V and 7 bases for J; bases not matched to a gene: 10. The CDR3 spans 15 residues. The germline gives CDR1 MNHNS, CDR2 SASEGT.

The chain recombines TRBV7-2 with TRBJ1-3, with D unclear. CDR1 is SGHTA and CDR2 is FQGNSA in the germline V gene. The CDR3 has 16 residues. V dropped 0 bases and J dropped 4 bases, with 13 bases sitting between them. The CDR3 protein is CASSLAGMPSGNTIYF. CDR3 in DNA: TGTGCCAGCAGCTTAGCCGGCATGCCGTCCGGAAACACCATATATTTT.

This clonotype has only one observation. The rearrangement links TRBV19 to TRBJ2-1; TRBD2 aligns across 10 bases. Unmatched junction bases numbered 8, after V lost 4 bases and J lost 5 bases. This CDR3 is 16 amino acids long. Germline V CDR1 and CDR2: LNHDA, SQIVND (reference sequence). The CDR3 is CASSTPASGRNNEQFF. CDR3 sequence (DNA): TGTGCCAGTAGTACCCCCGCTAGCGGGAGAAACAATGAGCAGTTCTTC.

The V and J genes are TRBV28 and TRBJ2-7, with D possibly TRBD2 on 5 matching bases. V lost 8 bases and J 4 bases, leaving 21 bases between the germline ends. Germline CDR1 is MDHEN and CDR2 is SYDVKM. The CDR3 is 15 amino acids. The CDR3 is CASLRPAGKVYEQYF. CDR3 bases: TGTGCCAGCTTAAGACCGGCCGGGAAGGTATACGAGCAGTACTTC.

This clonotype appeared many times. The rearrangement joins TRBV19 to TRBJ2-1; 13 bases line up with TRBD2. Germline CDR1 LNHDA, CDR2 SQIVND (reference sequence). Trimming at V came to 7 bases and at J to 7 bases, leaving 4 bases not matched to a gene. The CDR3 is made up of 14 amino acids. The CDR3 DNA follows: TGTGCCAGTATTAGGACTAGCGGGAGTAATGAGCAGTTCTTC. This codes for CASIRTSGSNEQFF.

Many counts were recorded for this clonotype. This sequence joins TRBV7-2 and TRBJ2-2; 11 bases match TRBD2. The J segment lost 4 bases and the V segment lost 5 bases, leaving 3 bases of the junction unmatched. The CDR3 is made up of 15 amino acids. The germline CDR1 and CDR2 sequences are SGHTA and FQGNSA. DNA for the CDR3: TGTGCCAGCAGCGTTAGCGGGAGGGCCACCGGGGAGCTGTTTTTT. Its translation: CASSVSGRATGELFF.

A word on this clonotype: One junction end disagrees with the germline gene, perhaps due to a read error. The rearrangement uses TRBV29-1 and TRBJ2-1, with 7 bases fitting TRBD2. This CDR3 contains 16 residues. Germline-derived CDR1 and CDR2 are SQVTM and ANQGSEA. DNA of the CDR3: TGCAGCGTTGAAGATCTTAATGGAGGGGCTAGCGGACCGGCGGTCTTC. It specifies CSVEDLNGGASGPAVF.

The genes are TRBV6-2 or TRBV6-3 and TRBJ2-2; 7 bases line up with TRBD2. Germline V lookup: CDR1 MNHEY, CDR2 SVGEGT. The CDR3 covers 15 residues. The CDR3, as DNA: TGTGCTAGCTCGGCGGGAGTCTCGAACACCGGGGAGCTGTTTTTT. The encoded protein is CASSAGVSNTGELFF.

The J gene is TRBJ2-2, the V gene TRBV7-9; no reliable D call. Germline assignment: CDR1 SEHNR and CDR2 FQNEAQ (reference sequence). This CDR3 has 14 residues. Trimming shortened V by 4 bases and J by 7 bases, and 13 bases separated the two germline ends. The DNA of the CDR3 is TGTGCCAGCAGCTACTTCGCGACGAGCGGGGAGCTGTTTTTT. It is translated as CASSYFATSGELFF.

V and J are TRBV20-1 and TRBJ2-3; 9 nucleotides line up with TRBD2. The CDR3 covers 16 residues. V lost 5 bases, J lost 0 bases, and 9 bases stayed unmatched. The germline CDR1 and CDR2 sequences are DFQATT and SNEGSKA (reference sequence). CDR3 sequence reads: CSAQASGTASTDTQYF. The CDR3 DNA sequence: TGCAGTGCTCAGGCTAGCGGGACCGCTAGCACAGATACGCAGTATTTT.

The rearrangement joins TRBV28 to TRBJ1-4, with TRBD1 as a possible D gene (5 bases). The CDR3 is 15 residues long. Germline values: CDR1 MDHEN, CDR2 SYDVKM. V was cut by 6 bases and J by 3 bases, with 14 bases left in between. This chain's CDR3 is CASSHRIGANEKLFF. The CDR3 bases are TGTGCCAGCAGCCATAGGATAGGGGCTAATGAAAAACTGTTTTTT.

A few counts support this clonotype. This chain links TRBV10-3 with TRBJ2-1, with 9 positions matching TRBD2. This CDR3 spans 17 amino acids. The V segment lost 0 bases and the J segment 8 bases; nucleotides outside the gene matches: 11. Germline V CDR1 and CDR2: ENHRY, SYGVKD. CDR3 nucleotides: TGTGCCATCAGTGAGTCCAAGGGGCCTAGCGGGAATGATGAGCAGTTCTTC. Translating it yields CAISESKGPSGNDEQFF.

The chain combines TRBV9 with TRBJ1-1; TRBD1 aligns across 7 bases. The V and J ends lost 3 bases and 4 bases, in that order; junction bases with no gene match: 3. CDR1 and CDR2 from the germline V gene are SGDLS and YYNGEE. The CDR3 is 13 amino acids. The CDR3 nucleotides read TGTGCCAGCAGCGCCCGGGACAGCACTGAAGCTTTCTTT. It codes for CASSARDSTEAFF.

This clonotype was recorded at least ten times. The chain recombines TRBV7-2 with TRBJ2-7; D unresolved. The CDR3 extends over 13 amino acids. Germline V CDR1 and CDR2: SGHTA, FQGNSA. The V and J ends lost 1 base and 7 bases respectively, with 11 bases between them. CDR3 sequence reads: CASSLDPRGEQYV. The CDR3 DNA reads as TGTGCCAGCAGCTTAGACCCTCGAGGAGAGCAGTACGTC.

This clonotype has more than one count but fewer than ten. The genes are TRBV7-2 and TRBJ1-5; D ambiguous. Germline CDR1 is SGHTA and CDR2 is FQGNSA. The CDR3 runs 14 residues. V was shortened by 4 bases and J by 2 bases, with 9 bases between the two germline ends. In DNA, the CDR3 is TGTGCCAGCAGCTCCCTGGTTGGCAATCAGCCCCAGCATTTT. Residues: CASSSLVGNQPQHF.